These T cell receptor beta chains were read from a single sample in a study of beta chain features in type 1 diabetes. Produced via immunoSEQ multiplex PCR; TCRdb's table is partial and in-frame only. Of about 230,000 clones in the sample, about a sixth were seen once. Material for sequencing was naive CD4+ T cells from blood. The receptors were sampled from a man under 40 with type 1 diabetes. Each CDR3 is given with its conserved first and last residue. A D gene is named only where the DNA matches it firmly. The listing skips clone size in some rows; elsewhere it reads once, few, many or a size class.

.	TRBV15	TRBJ2-2	16	TRBD2	CATSREQGGDTGELFF	TGTGCCACCAGCAGAGAGCAGGGAGGGGACACCGGGGAGCTGTTTTTT
few	TRBV7-9	TRBJ2-3	15	TRBD1	CASSSGTGGTDTQYF	TGTGCCAGCAGCTCCGGGACAGGGGGCACAGATACGCAGTATTTT
few	TRBV4-2	TRBJ1-4	12	.	CASSHLYEKLFF	TGTGCCAGCAGCCACCTATATGAAAAACTGTTTTTT
few	TRBV7-2	TRBJ2-1	12	TRBD2	CASSVSGREQFF	TGTGCCAGCAGCGTGAGCGGGAGGGAGCAGTTCTTC
few	TRBV29-1	TRBJ2-1	15	.	CSVLLRGTYYNEQFF	TGCAGCGTTCTTCTGCGCGGGACATATTACAATGAGCAGTTCTTC
.	TRBV29-1	TRBJ1-1	13	TRBD1	CSVEGQGRMAAFF	TGCAGCGTTGAAGGACAGGGGAGGATGGCGGCTTTCTTT
.	TRBV27	TRBJ2-2	15	TRBD2	CASSLAGANTGELFF	TGTGCCAGCAGTCTAGCGGGAGCGAACACCGGGGAGCTGTTTTTT
few	TRBV7-9	TRBJ1-5	14	.	CASSEQGSNQPQHF	TGTGCCAGCAGTGAACAGGGTAGCAATCAGCCCCAGCATTTT
.	TRBV15	TRBJ2-5	16	.	CATSRALEGTEETQYF	TGTGCCACCAGCAGAGCCTTGGAGGGTACCGAGGAGACCCAGTACTTC
.	TRBV28	TRBJ2-2	13	TRBD1	CASDRGDTGELFF	TGTGCCAGCGACAGGGGGGACACCGGGGAGCTGTTTTTT
.	TRBV29-1	TRBJ2-3	15	.	CSVEMGNRATDTQYF	TGCAGCGTTGAAATGGGGAATCGGGCCACAGATACGCAGTATTTT
.	TRBV7-9	TRBJ2-2	13	.	CASSSIPTGELFF	TGTGCCAGCAGCTCGATCCCGACCGGGGAGCTGTTTTTT
.	TRBV10-3	TRBJ2-5	14	.	CAIARLETQETQYF	TGTGCCATCGCCCGACTAGAAACTCAAGAGACCCAGTACTTC
few	TRBV4-3	TRBJ2-1	20	.	CASSQANLAGSGLPYNEQFF	TGCGCCAGCAGCCAAGCCAACTTGGCGGGAAGCGGCTTACCCTACAATGAGCAGTTCTTC
few	TRBV20-1	TRBJ2-5	11	.	CSASERETQYF	TGCAGTGCCTCTGAAAGGGAGACCCAGTACTTC
.	TRBV14	TRBJ2-7	15	.	CASSRLTGRNYEQYF	TGTGCCAGCAGCCGGTTAACGGGACGGAACTACGAGCAGTACTTC
.	TRBV28	TRBJ2-7	14	.	CASSLEGRSYEQYF	TGTGCCAGCAGTTTGGAGGGCCGGTCCTACGAGCAGTACTTC
.	TRBV2	TRBJ2-4	11	TRBD1	CASSGQGIQYF	TGTGCCAGCAGTGGACAGGGGATTCAGTACTTC
.	TRBV28	TRBJ1-2	14	TRBD1	CASSPDREYYGYTF	TGTGCCAGCAGCCCCGACAGGGAATACTATGGCTACACCTTC
.	TRBV14	TRBJ2-3	13	.	CASSLSGADTQYF	TGTGCCAGCAGCCTCTCAGGGGCAGATACGCAGTATTTT
few	TRBV5-6	TRBJ2-3	15	.	CASNGRRVFADTQYF	TGTGCCAGCAACGGACGCAGGGTCTTTGCAGATACGCAGTATTTT
.	TRBV29-1	TRBJ2-1	16	.	CSGLTVAATSYNEQFF	TGCAGCGGACTGACTGTAGCGGCCACCTCCTACAATGAGCAGTTCTTC